The clone carrying this TCR beta chain was seen a handful of times. The assay was immunoSEQ multiplex PCR, and TCRdb's table has in-frame clones only and misses some. The data contain some 140,000 clones, about four fifths of them singletons. Trimming cost V 1 base and J 2 bases, with 13 bases left between them. Germline values: CDR1 SGHRS, CDR2 YFSETQ. This CDR3 region has 15 residues. The sample belongs to a study of blood T cell repertoires in COVID-19. The sequenced sample was peripheral blood. The TCR sequence derives from a woman aged 55-69 years with acute or convalescent COVID-19. This chain joins TRBV5-1 and TRBJ2-7; D may be TRBD1 (6 bases). The CDR3 reads CASSLPRQVPYEQYF. The CDR3 DNA reads TGCGCCAGCAGCTTGCCGAGACAGGTCCCCTACGAGCAGTACTTC.